The clone carrying this TCR beta chain has just a few counts. V lost 3 bases to trimming and J lost 4 bases, with 12 bases between them. The germline V gene encodes CDR1 SQVTM and CDR2 ANQGSEA. The CDR3 runs 13 residues. The sample is drawn from a study of T-cell reconstitution after alpha-beta-depleted transplantation in children. Unique molecular identifiers were built into the TCRbeta library. Each CDR3 protein gets one entry after TCRdb re-called the PCR reads with MiXCR. The table records about 410,000 distinct CDR3 sequences, roughly 20% of them present only once. This chain links TRBV29-1 with TRBJ1-2; D ambiguous. This clonotype was obtained from a human donor who donated a stem cell graft to a child with acute myeloid leukemia. The sequences come from PBMCs from the stem cell graft donor, collected from the stem cell graft. The CDR3, as DNA: TGCAGCGTTGATGGCCAAGGGAGCTATGGCTACACCTTC. Amino acids: CSVDGQGSYGYTF.